This section outlines one TCR beta chain sequence together with its context. TCRdb's table, derived via immunoSEQ multiplex PCR, lists solely in-frame clones and lacks some. The sample shows under 25,000 clones, 73% of them seen only once. The germline V gene encodes CDR1 SGDLS and CDR2 YYNGEE. Unmatched junction bases numbered 9, after V lost 2 bases and J lost 8 bases. The length of the CDR3 is 14 residues. The record originates from a study of blood T cell repertoires in COVID-19. The sample was peripheral blood. The sequence was obtained from a human donor in a cohort sampled during active or convalescent COVID-19. The rearrangement uses TRBV9 and TRBJ1-2; 7 nucleotides align to TRBD1. The CDR3 spells CASSVAGQSRGYTF. CDR3 DNA: TGTGCCAGCAGCGTGGCGGGACAGAGTAGGGGCTACACCTTC.